The rows below give T cell receptor beta chains drawn from one sample of a study of long-term antiretroviral therapy in people with HIV. The data were produced by immunoSEQ multiplex PCR, yet TCRdb's version contains in-frame clones alone and is incomplete. The sample gives fewer than 30,000 clones, more than 65% of which show up once; more than 5.5% is in the top ten. Sequencing used unsorted PBMCs, obtained 1.1 years before starting antiretroviral therapy. The receptors shown here come from a woman in her 30s with HIV. Both conserved end residues are trimmed from each CDR3. Not all rows give a size; the values are once, few, many and, for expanded clones, a class.

V,J,size,CDR3
TRBV18,TRBJ2-5,NA,ASSPSIQGARETQY
TRBV13,TRBJ1-6,few,ASSLGPQGSPLH
TRBV18,TRBJ1-4,NA,ASSPLAGAYEKLF
TRBV11-2,TRBJ1-1,NA,ASSPWTGTDTEAF
TRBV5-6,TRBJ2-7,NA,ASSFVPDGPYEQY
TRBV5-1,TRBJ1-1,NA,ASSLGILNTEAF
TRBV20-1,TRBJ1-4,NA,SARYNEKLF
TRBV7-9,TRBJ1-1,NA,ASSFQQANTEAF
TRBV4-1,TRBJ2-6,NA,ASSQVNRGSGANVLT
TRBV27,TRBJ2-1,once,ASSRDTISYNEQF
TRBV13,TRBJ1-1,NA,ASSFTGEGDTEAF
TRBV6-5,TRBJ2-1,NA,ASSYLGPGTNEQF
TRBV11-2,TRBJ2-3,few,ASSFNGLEKDTQY
TRBV6-5,TRBJ1-6,once,ASSYDRQSYNSPLH
TRBV10-3,TRBJ2-7,NA,AITNSQGYEQY
TRBV6-6,TRBJ1-5,NA,ASRPTSNIQH
TRBV7-6,TRBJ2-7,NA,ASSLGTRNEQY
TRBV9,TRBJ2-5,NA,ASSVGPSSQETQY
TRBV7-2,TRBJ1-3,NA,ASSLATGSGNTIY
TRBV29-1,TRBJ2-2,NA,SVEDGQIYGELF
TRBV6-1,TRBJ1-1,NA,ARGENTEAF
TRBV6-1,TRBJ1-1,NA,ASSQGHTEAF
TRBV4-1,TRBJ2-3,NA,ASSQGSGGHSTDTQY
TRBV19,TRBJ2-5,NA,ASSPPYQETQY
TRBV9,TRBJ1-5,few,ASSVDSDQPQH
TRBV27,TRBJ1-1,NA,ASSRSKGHLGAF
TRBV2,TRBJ2-2,few,ASSASRYATGELF
TRBV14,TRBJ1-6,NA,ASSLFTGLPDSPLH
TRBV5-1,TRBJ1-4,NA,ASSEQGQGPEKLF
TRBV19,TRBJ2-1,NA,ASTGTVTSHEQF
TRBV7-8,TRBJ2-5,NA,ASSLAPSRGQETQY
TRBV2,TRBJ1-2,NA,ASSVDPNYGYT
TRBV4-1,TRBJ1-1,NA,ASSQQGKGVLTEAF
TRBV18,TRBJ2-5,NA,ASSPLGPGTGIETQY
TRBV7-6,TRBJ2-5,once,ASSLKQGWETQY
TRBV29-1,TRBJ2-5,NA,SVVPRQAQETQY